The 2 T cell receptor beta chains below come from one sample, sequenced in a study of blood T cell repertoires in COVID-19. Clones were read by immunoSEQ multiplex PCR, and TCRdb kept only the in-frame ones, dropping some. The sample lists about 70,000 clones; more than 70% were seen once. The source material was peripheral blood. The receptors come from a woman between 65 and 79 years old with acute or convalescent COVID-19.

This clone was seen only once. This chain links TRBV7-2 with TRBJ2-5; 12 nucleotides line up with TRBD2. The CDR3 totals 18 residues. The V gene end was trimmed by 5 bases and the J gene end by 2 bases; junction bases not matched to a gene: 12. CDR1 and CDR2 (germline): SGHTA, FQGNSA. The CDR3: CASSLGLAGRRSQETQYF. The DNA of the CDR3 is TGTGCCAGCAGCCTTGGACTAGCGGGACGAAGGTCTCAAGAGACCCAGTACTTC.

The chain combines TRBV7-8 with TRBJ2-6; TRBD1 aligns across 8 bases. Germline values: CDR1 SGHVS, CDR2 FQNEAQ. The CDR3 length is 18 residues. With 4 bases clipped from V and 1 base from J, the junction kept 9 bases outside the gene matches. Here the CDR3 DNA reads TGTGCCAGCAGCTCCTATCCGGGACAGGCGTCTGGGGCCAACGTCCTGACTTTC. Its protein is CASSSYPGQASGANVLTF.